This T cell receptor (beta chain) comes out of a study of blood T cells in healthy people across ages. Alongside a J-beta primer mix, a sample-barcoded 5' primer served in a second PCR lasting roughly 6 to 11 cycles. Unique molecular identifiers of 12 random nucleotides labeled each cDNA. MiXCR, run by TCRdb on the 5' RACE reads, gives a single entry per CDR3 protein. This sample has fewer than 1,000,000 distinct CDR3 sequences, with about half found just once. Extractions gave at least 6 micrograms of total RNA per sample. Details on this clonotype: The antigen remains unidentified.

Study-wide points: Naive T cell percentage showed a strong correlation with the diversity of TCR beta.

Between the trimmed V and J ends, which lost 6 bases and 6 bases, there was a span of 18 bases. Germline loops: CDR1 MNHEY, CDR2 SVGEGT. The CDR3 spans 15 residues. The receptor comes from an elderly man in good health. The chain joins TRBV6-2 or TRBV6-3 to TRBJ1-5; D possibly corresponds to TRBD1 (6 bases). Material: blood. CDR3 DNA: TGTGCCAGCAGCCCTCGGGGGGCGGGAAGTCAGCCCCAGCATTTT. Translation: CASSPRGAGSQPQHF.